These 14 T cell receptor beta chains share one sample of origin, sequenced in a study of cytomegalovirus exposure and HLA in healthy donors. The PCR ran on 60 Vbeta and 13 Jbeta primers. Generated by immunoSEQ multiplex PCR, the TCRdb table keeps only in-frame clones and is missing some. There are about 120,000 clones in the sample; roughly 80% occur only once, and approximately 31% lies in the top ten. Input material: PBMCs. Source of these receptors: a man aged 60-69 years in good health and CMV-seropositive.

In DNA form, the CDR3 reads TGTGCCAGTAGTCCGAATCTAAAGAAGATGTACAATGAGCAGTTCTTC. As protein: CASSPNLKKMYNEQFF. The chain employs TRBV19 and TRBJ2-1; D gene unclear. CDR1 and CDR2 (germline): LNHDA, SQIVND (reference sequence). This CDR3 spans 16 amino acids. Between the trimmed V and J ends, which lost 5 bases and 4 bases, there was a span of 18 bases.

The V call is TRBV5-4, the J call TRBJ1-1; TRBD1 is a possible D gene (5 bases). The V gene lost 5 bases and the J gene lost 1 base, with 9 bases spanning the gap. The length of the CDR3 is 13 residues. The germline CDR1 and CDR2 sequences are SGHNT and YYREEE (reference sequence). CDR3 region: CASSSQENTEAFF. The CDR3 DNA follows: TGTGCCAGCAGTTCACAGGAGAACACTGAAGCTTTCTTT.

The chain recombines TRBV6-1 with TRBJ1-1; possibly TRBD1 for D (6 bases). CDR3 length: 13 amino acids. Germline-derived CDR1 and CDR2 are MNHNS and SASEGT. Trimming took 6 bases from V and 1 from J, leaving 9 bases between them. The CDR3 DNA is TGTGCCAGCAGCTCGGACAGGAACACTGAAGCTTTCTTT. It codes for CASSSDRNTEAFF.

The chain combines TRBV10-3 with TRBJ1-5; TRBD1 might be the D (6 bases). V was trimmed by 5 bases and J by 6 bases, leaving 23 bases between them. Germline CDR1 and CDR2: ENHRY and SYGVKD. The CDR3 loop spans 17 amino acids. The CDR3 bases are TGTGCCATCAGTCCATTGCCCTTACTCAGGGGTGGTCAGCCCCAGCATTTT. Translating gives CAISPLPLLRGGQPQHF.

The V call is TRBV27, the J call TRBJ1-2; D unresolved. Trimming cost V 5 bases and J 0 bases, with 10 bases left between them. The germline CDR1 and CDR2 sequences are MNHEY and SMNVEV (reference sequence). The CDR3 sequence is 14 residues long. The CDR3 nucleotides are TGTGCCAGCAGTCAGCTCGGGACTAACTATGGCTACACCTTC. Residues: CASSQLGTNYGYTF.

The chain is built from TRBV5-6 and TRBJ2-2; D gene ambiguous. CDR3 size: 15 residues. From germline, CDR1 is SGHDT and CDR2 YYEEEE. V lost 2 bases and J lost 1, with 9 bases in between. CDR3 protein: CASSFLGENTGELFF. The CDR3 region has the DNA TGTGCCAGCAGCTTCCTAGGAGAGAACACCGGGGAGCTGTTTTTT.

The chain links TRBV10-2 to TRBJ1-1; no clear D gene. The CDR3 consists of 13 residues. CDR1 is WSHSY and CDR2 is SAAADI in the germline V gene. Trimming shortened V by 7 bases and J by 1 base, and 10 bases separated the two germline ends. Here the CDR3 DNA reads TGCGCCAGCATGGCACAGCCGAACACTGAAGCTTTCTTT. Translation gives CASMAQPNTEAFF.

V gene TRBV11-2 combines with J gene TRBJ2-5, with D perhaps TRBD1 (6 bases). The J call may be faulty, since TRBJ2-7 better matches the DNA end. The CDR3 has 13 amino acids. Germline values: CDR1 SGHAT, CDR2 FQNNGV. The CDR3 DNA reads TGTGCCAGCAGCGAGGGACAACTACTCGAGCAGTACTTC. Protein: CASSEGQLLEQYF.

This clone was detected only once. The rearrangement joins TRBV9 to TRBJ2-3; D may be TRBD2 (5 bases). Per germline, CDR1 SGDLS and CDR2 YYNGEE. CDR3 length: 16 amino acids. The V end lost 0 bases, the J end lost 0 bases, and 11 bases lay between the germline ends. CDR3: CASSVDSSLSTDTQYF. The CDR3 bases are TGTGCCAGCAGCGTAGACTCTAGCCTTAGCACAGATACGCAGTATTTT.

This chain joins TRBV30 and TRBJ1-1; no firm D call. CDR3 length: 13 amino acids. Trimming removed 1 base at V and 2 bases at J, with 8 bases between. The germline V gene has CDR1 GTSNPN and CDR2 SVGIG (reference sequence). The CDR3 DNA reads as TGTGCCTGGAGTGAACGGGGTAACACTGAAGCTTTCTTT. Translating it yields CAWSERGNTEAFF. Combining the CDR3 with reference TRBV30 and TRBJ1-1 gives the whole variable domain SQTIHQWPATLVQPVGSPLSLECTVEGTSNPNLYWYRQAAGRGLQLLFYSVGIGQISSEVPQNLSASRPQDRQFILSSKKLLLSDSGFYLCAWSERGNTEAFFGQGTRLTVV.

The chain recombines TRBV6-1 with TRBJ2-7; a weak D match, TRBD2 (6 bases). The CDR3 contains 13 residues. Trimming pared 7 bases from V and 3 bases from J, leaving 13 bases between. Germline CDR1 reads MNHNS; CDR2 reads SASEGT. CDR3 loop: CASKWGVDYEQYF. The DNA for the CDR3 is TGTGCCAGCAAATGGGGGGTAGACTACGAGCAGTACTTC.

This clone was seen just once. The V call is TRBV18, the J call TRBJ2-3; 11 nucleotides line up with TRBD2. The CDR3 length is 16 residues. The germline CDR1 and CDR2 sequences are KGHSH and LQKENI. V was clipped by 0 bases and J by 1 base; unmatched bases: 0. The DNA of the CDR3 is TGTGCCAGCTCACCACCGACTAGCGGGGGCACAGATACGCAGTATTTT. It yields the protein CASSPPTSGGTDTQYF.

The J gene is TRBJ2-6, the V gene TRBV4-1; D is undetermined. The V end lost 1 base, the J end lost 2 bases, and 9 bases lay between the germline ends. Germline CDR1 reads MGHRA; CDR2 reads YSYEKL. This CDR3 is built from 16 residues. As DNA, the CDR3 is TGCGCCAGCAGCCAAGTCTGGGCCCCTGGGGCCAACGTCCTGACTTTC. It yields the protein CASSQVWAPGANVLTF.

The rearrangement joins TRBV9 to TRBJ1-4; possibly TRBD1 for D (5 bases). Germline V lookup: CDR1 SGDLS, CDR2 YYNGEE. Trimming shortened V by 2 bases and J by 5 bases, and 16 bases separated the two germline ends. CDR3 size: 16 residues. The CDR3 region is CASSVASGPANEKLFF. The CDR3 nucleotides read TGTGCCAGCAGCGTCGCGTCAGGGCCCGCGAATGAAAAACTGTTTTTT. Full variable domain (remainder filled in from reference TRBV9 and TRBJ1-4): DSGVTQTPKHLITATGQRVTLRCSPRSGDLSVYWYQQSLDQGLQFLIQYYNGEERAKGNILERFSAQQFPDLHSELNLSSLELGDSALYFCASSVASGPANEKLFFGSGTQLSVL.